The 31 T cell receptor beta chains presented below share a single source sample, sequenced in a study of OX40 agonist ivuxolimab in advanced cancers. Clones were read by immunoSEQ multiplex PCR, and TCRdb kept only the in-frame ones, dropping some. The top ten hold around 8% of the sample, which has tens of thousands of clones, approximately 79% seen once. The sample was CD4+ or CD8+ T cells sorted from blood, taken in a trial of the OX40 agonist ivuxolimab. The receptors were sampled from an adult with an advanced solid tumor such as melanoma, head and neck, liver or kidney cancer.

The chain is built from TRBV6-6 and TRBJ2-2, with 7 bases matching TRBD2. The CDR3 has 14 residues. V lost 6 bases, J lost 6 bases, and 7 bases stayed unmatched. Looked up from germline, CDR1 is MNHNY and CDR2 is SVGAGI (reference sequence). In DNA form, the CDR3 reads TGTGCCAGCAGCGAGCGGGGAGAGGCCGGGGAGCTGTTTTTT. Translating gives CASSERGEAGELFF.

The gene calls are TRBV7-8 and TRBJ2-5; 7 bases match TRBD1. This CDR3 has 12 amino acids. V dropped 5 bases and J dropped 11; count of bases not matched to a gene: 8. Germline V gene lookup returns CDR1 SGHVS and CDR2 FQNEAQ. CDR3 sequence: CASSARQGGQYF. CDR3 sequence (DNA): TGTGCCAGCAGCGCGAGACAGGGTGGGCAGTACTTC.

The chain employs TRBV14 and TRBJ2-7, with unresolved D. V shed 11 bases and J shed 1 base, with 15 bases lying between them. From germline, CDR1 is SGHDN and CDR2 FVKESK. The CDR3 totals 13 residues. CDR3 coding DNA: TGTGCCGAGAAGGCGGTCCTGTCCTACGAGCAGTACTTC. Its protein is CAEKAVLSYEQYF.

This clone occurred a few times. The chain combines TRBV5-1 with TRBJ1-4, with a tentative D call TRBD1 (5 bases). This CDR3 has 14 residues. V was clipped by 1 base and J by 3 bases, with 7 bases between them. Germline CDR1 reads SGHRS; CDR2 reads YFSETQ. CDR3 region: CASSLQGANEKLFF. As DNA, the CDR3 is TGCGCCAGCAGCTTGCAGGGTGCTAATGAAAAACTGTTTTTT.

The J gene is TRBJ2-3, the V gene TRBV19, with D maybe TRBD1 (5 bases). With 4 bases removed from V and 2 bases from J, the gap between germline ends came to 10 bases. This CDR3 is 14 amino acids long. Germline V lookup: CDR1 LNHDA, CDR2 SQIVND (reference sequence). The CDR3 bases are TGTGCCAGTAGTAGAATGACAGACACAGATACGCAGTATTTT. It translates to CASSRMTDTDTQYF.

The CDR3 DNA reads as TGCGCCAGCAGCGACCTGACTGCCAGGAACACTGAAGCTTTCTTT. This gives the protein CASSDLTARNTEAFF. The chain has TRBV5-1 and TRBJ1-1; D not resolved. In germline, CDR1 is SGHRS, CDR2 YFSETQ. The CDR3 sequence is 15 residues long. Trimming left V 4 bases short and J 1 base short, with 14 bases between.

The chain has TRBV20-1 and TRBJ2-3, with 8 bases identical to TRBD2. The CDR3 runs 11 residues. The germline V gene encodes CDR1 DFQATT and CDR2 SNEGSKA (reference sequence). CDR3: CSVGRSGAQYF. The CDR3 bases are TGCAGCGTAGGACGTAGCGGGGCGCAGTATTTT.

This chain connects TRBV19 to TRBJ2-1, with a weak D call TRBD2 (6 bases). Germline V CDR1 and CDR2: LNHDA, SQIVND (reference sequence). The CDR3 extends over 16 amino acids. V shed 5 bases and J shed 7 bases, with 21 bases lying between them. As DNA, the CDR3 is TGTGCCAGTAGTGTTCGGAGGGCCGGAGCTTTGAATGAGCAGTTCTTC. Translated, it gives CASSVRRAGALNEQFF. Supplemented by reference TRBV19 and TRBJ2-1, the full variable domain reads DGGITQSPKYLFRKEGQNVTLSCEQNLNHDAMYWYRQDPGQGLRLIYYSQIVNDFQKGDIAEGYSVSREKKESFPLTVTSAQKNPTAFYLCASSVRRAGALNEQFFGPGTRLTVL.

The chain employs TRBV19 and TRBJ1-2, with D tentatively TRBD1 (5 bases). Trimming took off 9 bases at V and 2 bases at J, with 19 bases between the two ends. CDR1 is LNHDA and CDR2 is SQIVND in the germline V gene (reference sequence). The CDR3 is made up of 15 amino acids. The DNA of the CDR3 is TGTGCCAGCAACGACCCGGGGGACCCAAACTATGGCTACACCTTC. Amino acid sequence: CASNDPGDPNYGYTF.

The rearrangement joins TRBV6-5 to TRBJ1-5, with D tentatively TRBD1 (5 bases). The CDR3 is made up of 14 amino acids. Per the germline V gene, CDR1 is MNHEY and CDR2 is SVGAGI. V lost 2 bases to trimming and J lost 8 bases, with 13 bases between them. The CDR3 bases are TGTGCCAGCAGTTACGGGACCGACGCGGAGCCCCAGCATTTT. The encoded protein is CASSYGTDAEPQHF.

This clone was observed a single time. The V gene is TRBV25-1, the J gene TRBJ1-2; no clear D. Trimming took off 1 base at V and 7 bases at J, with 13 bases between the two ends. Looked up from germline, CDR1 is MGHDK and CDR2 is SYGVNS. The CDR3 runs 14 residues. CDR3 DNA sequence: TGTGCCAGCAGTGAATCCGGCGGATTGGGTGGCTACACCTTC. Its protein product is CASSESGGLGGYTF.

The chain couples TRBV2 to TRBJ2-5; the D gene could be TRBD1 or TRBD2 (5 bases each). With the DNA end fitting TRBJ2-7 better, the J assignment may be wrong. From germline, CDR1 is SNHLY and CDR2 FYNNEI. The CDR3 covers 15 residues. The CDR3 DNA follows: TGTGCCAGCCGGGGCTACGAGGGACCGGGCCACGAGCAGTACTTC. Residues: CASRGYEGPGHEQYF.

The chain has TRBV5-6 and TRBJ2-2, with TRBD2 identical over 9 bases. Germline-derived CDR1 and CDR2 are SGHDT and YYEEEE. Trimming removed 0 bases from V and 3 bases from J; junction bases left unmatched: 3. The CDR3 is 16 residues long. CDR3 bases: TGTGCCAGCAGCTTGGGAGTAGCGGGGGACACCGGGGAGCTGTTTTTT. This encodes CASSLGVAGDTGELFF.

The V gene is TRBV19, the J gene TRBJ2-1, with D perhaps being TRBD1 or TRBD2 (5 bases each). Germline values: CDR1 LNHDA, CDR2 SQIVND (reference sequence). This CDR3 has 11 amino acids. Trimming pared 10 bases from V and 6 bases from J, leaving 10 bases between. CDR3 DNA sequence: TGTGCCACCAGGGAGTTCAATGAGCAGTTCTTC. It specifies CATREFNEQFF.

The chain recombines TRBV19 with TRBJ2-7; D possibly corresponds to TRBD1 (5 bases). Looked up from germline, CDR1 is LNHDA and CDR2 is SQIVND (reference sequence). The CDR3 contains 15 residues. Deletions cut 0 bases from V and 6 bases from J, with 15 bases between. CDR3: CASSIEPGLTSEQYF. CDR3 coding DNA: TGTGCCAGTAGTATAGAACCAGGGTTAACAAGCGAGCAGTACTTC.

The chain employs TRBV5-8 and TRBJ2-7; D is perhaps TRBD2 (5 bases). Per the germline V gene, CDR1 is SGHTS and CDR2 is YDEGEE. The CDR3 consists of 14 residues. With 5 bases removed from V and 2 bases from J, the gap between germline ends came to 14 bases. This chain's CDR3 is CASSISGNPYEQYF. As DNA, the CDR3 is TGTGCCAGCAGTATTTCCGGGAACCCCTACGAGCAGTACTTC.

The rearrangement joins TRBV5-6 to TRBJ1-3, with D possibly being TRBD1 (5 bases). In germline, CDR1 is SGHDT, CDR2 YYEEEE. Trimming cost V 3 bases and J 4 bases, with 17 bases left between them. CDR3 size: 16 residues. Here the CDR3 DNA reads TGTGCCAGCAGCTGGGACCCCTTCGGATACGGAAACACCATATATTTT. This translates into CASSWDPFGYGNTIYF.

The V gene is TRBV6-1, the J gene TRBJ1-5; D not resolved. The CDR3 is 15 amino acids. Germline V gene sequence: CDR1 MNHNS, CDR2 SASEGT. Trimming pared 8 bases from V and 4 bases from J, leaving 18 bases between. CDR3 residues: CASGVNQGQNQPQHF. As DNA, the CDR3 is TGTGCCAGCGGGGTTAACCAAGGGCAGAATCAGCCCCAGCATTTT.

In nucleotides, the CDR3 is TGTGCCATCAGGTCCGGGACAGGGGTTAGTAGCGGAGGAAACACCATATATTTT. Its translation: CAIRSGTGVSSGGNTIYF. The chain joins TRBV10-3 to TRBJ1-3; 10 bases are a match to TRBD1. Germline-derived CDR1 and CDR2 are ENHRY and SYGVKD. V was pared by 6 bases and J by 4 bases, with 15 bases of the junction left unmatched. The CDR3 is made up of 18 amino acids.

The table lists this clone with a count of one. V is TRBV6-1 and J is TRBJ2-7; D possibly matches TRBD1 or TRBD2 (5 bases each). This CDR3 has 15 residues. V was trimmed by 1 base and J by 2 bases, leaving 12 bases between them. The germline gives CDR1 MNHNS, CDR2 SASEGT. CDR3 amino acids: CASSEGAGSTYEQYF. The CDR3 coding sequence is TGTGCCAGCAGTGAAGGGGCAGGGAGTACCTACGAGCAGTACTTC.

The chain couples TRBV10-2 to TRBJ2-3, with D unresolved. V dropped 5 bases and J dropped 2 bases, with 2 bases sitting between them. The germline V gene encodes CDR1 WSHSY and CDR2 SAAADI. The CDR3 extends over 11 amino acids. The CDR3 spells CASSPTDTQYF. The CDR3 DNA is TGCGCCAGCAGTCCCACAGATACGCAGTATTTT.

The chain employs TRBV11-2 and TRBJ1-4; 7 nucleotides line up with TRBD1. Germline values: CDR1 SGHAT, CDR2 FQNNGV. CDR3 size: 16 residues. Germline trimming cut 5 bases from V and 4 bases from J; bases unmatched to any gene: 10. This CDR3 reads CASSRTGAGYNEKLFF. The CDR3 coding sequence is TGTGCCAGCAGCCGAACAGGGGCCGGCTATAATGAAAAACTGTTTTTT.

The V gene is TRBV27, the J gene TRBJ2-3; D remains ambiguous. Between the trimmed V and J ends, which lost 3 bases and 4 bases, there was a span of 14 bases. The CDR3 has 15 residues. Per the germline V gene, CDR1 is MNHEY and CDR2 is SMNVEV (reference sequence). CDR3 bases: TGTGCCAGCAGTTTTTCCCCTAGGTACGCAGATACGCAGTATTTT. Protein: CASSFSPRYADTQYF.

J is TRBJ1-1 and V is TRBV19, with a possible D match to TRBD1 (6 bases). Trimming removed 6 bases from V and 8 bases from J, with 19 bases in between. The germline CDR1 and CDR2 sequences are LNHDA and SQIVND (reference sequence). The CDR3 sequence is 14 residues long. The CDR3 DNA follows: TGTGCCAGTAGCCAATCGGACAGCCCGTACGAAGCTTTCTTT. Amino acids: CASSQSDSPYEAFF.

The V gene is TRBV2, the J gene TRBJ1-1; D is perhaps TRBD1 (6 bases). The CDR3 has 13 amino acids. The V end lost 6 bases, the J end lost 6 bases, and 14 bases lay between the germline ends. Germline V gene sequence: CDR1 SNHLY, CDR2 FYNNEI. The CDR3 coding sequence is TGTGCCAGCAGGGCCACAGGGATTGCTGAAGCTTTCTTT. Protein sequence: CASRATGIAEAFF.

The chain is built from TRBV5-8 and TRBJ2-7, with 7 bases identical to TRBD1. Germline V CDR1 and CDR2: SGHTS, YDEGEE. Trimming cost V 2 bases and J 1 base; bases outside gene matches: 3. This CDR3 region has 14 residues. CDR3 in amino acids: CASSFGQESYEQYF. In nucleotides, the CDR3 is TGTGCCAGCAGCTTCGGACAGGAATCCTACGAGCAGTACTTC.

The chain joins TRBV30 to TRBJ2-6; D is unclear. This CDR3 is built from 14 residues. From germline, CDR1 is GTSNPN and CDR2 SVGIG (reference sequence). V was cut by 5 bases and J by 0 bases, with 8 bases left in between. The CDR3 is CAWGKTSGANVLTF. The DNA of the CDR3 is TGTGCCTGGGGGAAGACCTCTGGGGCCAACGTCCTGACTTTC.

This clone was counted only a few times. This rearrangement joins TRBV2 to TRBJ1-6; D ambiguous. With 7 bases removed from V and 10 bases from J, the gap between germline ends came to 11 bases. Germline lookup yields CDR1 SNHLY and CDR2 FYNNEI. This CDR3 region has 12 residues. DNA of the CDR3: TGTGCCAGCACCCTCAGTCGGTCACCCCTCCACTTT. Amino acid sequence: CASTLSRSPLHF.

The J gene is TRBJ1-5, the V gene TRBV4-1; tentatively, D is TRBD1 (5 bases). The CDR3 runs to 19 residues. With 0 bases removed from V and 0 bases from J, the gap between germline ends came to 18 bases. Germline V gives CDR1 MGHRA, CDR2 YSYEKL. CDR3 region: CASSQEGEGWGGSNQPQHF. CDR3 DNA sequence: TGCGCCAGCAGCCAAGAGGGAGAGGGGTGGGGAGGTAGCAATCAGCCCCAGCATTTT.

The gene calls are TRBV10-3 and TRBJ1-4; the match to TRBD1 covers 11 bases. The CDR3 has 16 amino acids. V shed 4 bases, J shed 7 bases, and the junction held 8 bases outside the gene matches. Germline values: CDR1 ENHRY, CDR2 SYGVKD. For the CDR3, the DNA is TGTGCCATCAGTGCGGGACAGGGGGATTCGGGTGAAAAACTGTTTTTT. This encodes CAISAGQGDSGEKLFF.

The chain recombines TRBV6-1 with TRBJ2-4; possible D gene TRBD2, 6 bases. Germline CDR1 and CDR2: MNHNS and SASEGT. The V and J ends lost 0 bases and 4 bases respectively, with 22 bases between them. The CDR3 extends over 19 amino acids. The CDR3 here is CASSEARTRPPGTKNIQYF. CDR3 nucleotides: TGTGCCAGCAGTGAAGCCAGAACGCGCCCTCCAGGGACTAAAAACATTCAGTACTTC.